This T cell receptor (beta chain) was documented in a study of identical twins. From the 5' RACE reads, TCRdb called clonotypes with MiXCR, one entry per CDR3 protein. The sample carries hundreds of thousands of distinct CDR3 sequences, roughly 7.5% recorded once. This CDR3 is built from 13 residues. The germline V gene has CDR1 SGHAT and CDR2 FQNNGV. Trimming left V 5 bases short and J 2 bases short, with 9 bases between. Study-level findings and limits: For zero-insertion analyses, partial confounding could come from invariant MAIT and iNKT cells. Out-of-frame alpha sequences common to twins exhibited an excess of low generation probability.

Comments on this clonotype: The antigen is not known.

These data also featured in a second study, about yellow fever vaccine responses in identical twins.

Sequenced material: CD8+ T cells sorted from blood. The gene calls are TRBV11-2 and TRBJ2-5; no definite D call. The sequence was collected from a woman between 18 and 29 years old in good health. The CDR3 DNA reads TGTGCCAGCAGCCTAAGCGCTCAAGAGACCCAGTACTTC. Translated: CASSLSAQETQYF.